The rows below give T cell receptor beta chains drawn from one sample of a study of OX40 agonist ivuxolimab in advanced cancers. Assay: immunoSEQ multiplex PCR; the TCRdb copy retains only in-frame clones and omits some. The data contain tens of thousands of clones, 75% to 90% of them singletons. Sequencing was performed on CD4+ or CD8+ T cells sorted from blood, taken in a trial of the OX40 agonist ivuxolimab. The receptors originated from an adult with an advanced solid tumor such as melanoma, head and neck, liver or kidney cancer. Both conserved end residues are part of each CDR3. The D gene is left open where the match is weak. The size of a clone is reported for some rows only, either as once, few or many, or as a class for expanded clones.

CASKWVLRGVDLNTEAFF	TGTGCCAGCAAATGGGTCTTGAGGGGGGTAGACCTGAACACTGAAGCTTTCTTT	NA	NA	TRBJ1-1	TRBV19
CASSTQGYTEAFF	TGTGCCAGCAGCACCCAGGGCTACACTGAAGCTTTCTTT	NA	NA	TRBJ1-1	TRBV9
CASSIGGLSYEQYF	TGTGCCAGTAGTATTGGGGGACTCTCCTACGAGCAGTACTTC	NA	NA	TRBJ2-7	TRBV19
CASSLGLDSQFF	TGTGCCAGCAGCTTAGGGCTCGACTCGCAGTTCTTC	once	NA	TRBJ2-1	TRBV13
CASSLVDMGSYEQYF	TGTGCCAGCAGCTTGGTGGACATGGGATCCTACGAGCAGTACTTC	NA	NA	TRBJ2-7	TRBV5-5
CASSQDLGTGHTEAFF	TGCGCCAGCAGCCAAGATTTGGGGACAGGGCATACTGAAGCTTTCTTT	NA	TRBD1	TRBJ1-1	TRBV4-1
CASSQVTRANEKLFF	TGCGCCAGCAGCCAAGTTACCAGGGCTAATGAAAAACTGTTTTTT	once	NA	TRBJ1-4	TRBV4-1
CASSFAGGADTQYF	TGTGCCAGCAGCTTCGCTGGGGGCGCAGATACGCAGTATTTT	NA	NA	TRBJ2-3	TRBV5-4
CASRRRTGDGETQYF	TGTGCCAGCAGGAGAAGGACAGGGGATGGGGAGACCCAGTACTTC	once	TRBD1	TRBJ2-5	TRBV6-1
CASSYNTGTYGYTF	TGCGCCAGCAGCTATAATACAGGGACCTATGGCTACACCTTC	NA	NA	TRBJ1-2	TRBV5-1
CASSFRDGNYGYTF	TGTGCCAGCAGTTTCCGCGACGGGAACTATGGCTACACCTTC	NA	NA	TRBJ1-2	TRBV27
CATSRDRGIYGYTF	TGTGCCACCAGTAGGGACAGGGGCATCTATGGCTACACCTTC	once	TRBD1	TRBJ1-2	TRBV6-6
CASRGRSYEQYF	TGTGCCAGCAGGGGACGGTCCTACGAGCAGTACTTC	NA	NA	TRBJ2-7	TRBV2
CASSLSAPLTHYSPLHF	TGTGCCAGCAGTTTGTCGGCGCCTTTAACGCACTATTCACCCCTCCACTTT	NA	NA	TRBJ1-6	TRBV27
CAIRPGLSYEQYF	TGTGCCATCAGGCCGGGACTCAGCTACGAGCAGTACTTC	NA	NA	TRBJ2-7	TRBV10-3
CASSLAHLRSYNEQFF	TGCGCCAGCAGCTTGGCTCACCTGCGCTCCTACAATGAGCAGTTCTTC	NA	NA	TRBJ2-1	TRBV5-1
CASSSPQGAEADTQYF	TGTGCCAGCAGCTCACCACAGGGGGCGGAAGCAGATACGCAGTATTTT	NA	TRBD1	TRBJ2-3	TRBV7-6
CASSWTTSGNTQYF	TGTGCCAGTAGTTGGACGACTAGCGGAAATACGCAGTATTTT	NA	TRBD2	TRBJ2-3	TRBV19
CASSQESRRYHEQYF	TGTGCCAGCAGCCAAGAATCACGCAGGTACCACGAGCAGTACTTC	NA	NA	TRBJ2-7	TRBV4-2
CASSEWGGAAYEQYF	TGTGCCAGCAGTGAATGGGGGGGAGCGGCCTACGAGCAGTACTTC	once	TRBD2	TRBJ2-7	TRBV2
CASSLDPGIEAFF	TGTGCCAGCAGCTTAGATCCTGGAATTGAAGCTTTCTTT	NA	NA	TRBJ1-1	TRBV5-5
CAIRATGTGAEAFF	TGTGCCATCAGAGCCACCGGGACAGGGGCTGAAGCTTTCTTT	NA	TRBD1	TRBJ1-1	TRBV10-3
CSVEEGLMNTEAFF	TGCAGCGTTGAAGAGGGCCTTATGAACACTGAAGCTTTCTTT	few	NA	TRBJ1-1	TRBV29-1
CASSTGGEQYF	TGTGCCAGCAGTACAGGGGGCGAGCAGTACTTC	NA	TRBD1	TRBJ2-7	TRBV28
CASNPQGWGETQYF	TGTGCCAGCAATCCACAGGGGTGGGGGGAGACCCAGTACTTC	NA	TRBD1	TRBJ2-5	TRBV6-5
CASSSGLAGGYNEQFF	TGTGCCAGCAGCTCGGGACTAGCGGGGGGGTACAATGAGCAGTTCTTC	NA	TRBD2	TRBJ2-1	TRBV7-6
CASSAGYDTQYF	TGTGCCAGCTCTGCAGGTTACGATACGCAGTATTTT	NA	NA	TRBJ2-3	TRBV27
CASSFPRDRATPGELFF	TGTGCCAGCAGCTTCCCGCGGGACAGGGCGACACCCGGGGAGCTGTTTTTT	NA	TRBD1	TRBJ2-2	TRBV7-9
CASSLVTGGRYEQFF	TGTGCCAGCAGCTTAGTCACAGGGGGTAGGTATGAGCAGTTCTTC	NA	TRBD1	TRBJ2-1	TRBV11-2
CASIHTTGANYGYTF	TGTGCCAGCATCCATACCACAGGGGCAAACTATGGCTACACCTTC	NA	TRBD1	TRBJ1-2	TRBV7-9
CASSLPTGQGERHTF	TGTGCCAGCAGTTTACCCACGGGACAGGGAGAAAGGCACACCTTC	NA	TRBD1	TRBJ1-2	TRBV28
CASSGVPASGGQGTDTQYF	TGCGCCAGCAGTGGGGTCCCGGCTAGCGGGGGGCAAGGCACAGATACGCAGTATTTT	once	TRBD2	TRBJ2-3	TRBV10-2
CASNKQGRFYGYTF	TGTGCCAGCAACAAGCAGGGCAGGTTCTATGGCTACACCTTC	once	NA	TRBJ1-2	TRBV7-9
CASSEWGELFF	TGTGCCAGCAGTGAGTGGGGGGAGCTGTTTTTT	NA	NA	TRBJ2-2	TRBV2
CSVVGTSGRLGFF	TGCAGCGTTGTTGGGACTAGCGGGAGGTTGGGGTTCTTC	NA	TRBD2	TRBJ2-1	TRBV29-1
CASSSRDSKSETQYF	TGTGCCAGCAGCTCTAGGGACAGTAAGTCAGAGACCCAGTACTTC	NA	TRBD1	TRBJ2-5	TRBV7-9
CASSMGTGGNTEAFF	TGTGCCAGCAGCATGGGGACAGGGGGGAACACTGAAGCTTTCTTT	NA	TRBD1	TRBJ1-1	TRBV7-9
CASSETPDTQYF	TGCGCCAGCAGTGAGACACCAGATACGCAGTATTTT	NA	NA	TRBJ2-3	TRBV10-1
CAGVSRAFQGTEAFF	TGTGCCGGCGTCAGCAGGGCCTTCCAGGGAACTGAAGCTTTCTTT	NA	NA	TRBJ1-1	TRBV6-6
CASHAGNEQFF	TGTGCCAGTCACGCGGGCAATGAGCAGTTCTTC	NA	NA	TRBJ2-1	TRBV7-6
CASAIGEQFF	TGTGCCAGCGCGATAGGTGAGCAGTTCTTC	NA	NA	TRBJ2-1	TRBV28
CSARTETQYF	TGCAGTGCTAGAACAGAGACCCAGTACTTC	NA	NA	TRBJ2-5	TRBV20-1
CASSPALATYEQYF	TGTGCCAGCAGCCCCGCTCTGGCTACCTACGAGCAGTACTTC	NA	NA	TRBJ2-7	TRBV7-8
CASSQDTGGSYNEQFF	TGTGCCAGCAGCCAAGATACCGGGGGTTCCTACAATGAGCAGTTCTTC	few	NA	TRBJ2-1	TRBV4-2
CASSLESLGRYKNTEAFF	TGTGCCAGCAGTTTAGAGTCCCTGGGGCGTTATAAGAACACTGAAGCTTTCTTT	NA	NA	TRBJ1-1	TRBV28
CASSRDSEETQYF	TGTGCCAGCAGCAGGGACAGCGAAGAGACCCAGTACTTC	NA	TRBD1	TRBJ2-5	TRBV28
CASSETLGLLDDGYTF	TGTGCCAGCAGTGAAACCCTAGGGCTCCTCGACGATGGCTACACCTTC	NA	NA	TRBJ1-2	TRBV6-4
CASSLLGGMTGELFF	TGTGCCAGCAGCTTATTAGGAGGGATGACCGGGGAGCTGTTTTTT	once	NA	TRBJ2-2	TRBV11-2